Listed here are 22 T cell receptor beta chains from one sample, sequenced in a study of blood T cell repertoires in COVID-19. Measured with immunoSEQ multiplex PCR; TCRdb has only the in-frame clones, and not every one. The table has fewer than 200,000 clones, 82% seen once. Sample: PBMCs or T cells enriched from blood (not recorded which). The receptors stem from a man between 60 and 70 years old who had recovered from COVID-19.

The chain is built from TRBV7-6 and TRBJ1-5; no clear D. The CDR3 covers 14 residues. Germline values: CDR1 SGHVS, CDR2 FNYEAQ. V gave up 0 bases and J gave up 2 bases, with 5 bases separating them. The CDR3 loop reads CASSLASGNQPQHF. CDR3 bases: TGTGCCAGCAGCTTAGCGTCCGGCAATCAGCCCCAGCATTTT.

The genes are TRBV10-3 and TRBJ2-2, with 10 nucleotides matching TRBD1. V lost 6 bases and J lost 5; bases outside the gene matches: 6. This CDR3 is 15 amino acids long. CDR1 and CDR2 from the germline V gene are ENHRY and SYGVKD. The CDR3 bases are TGTGCCATCAGCGGGCGGACAGGGGGAACCGGGGAGCTGTTTTTT. This sequence encodes CAISGRTGGTGELFF.

The V and J genes are TRBV11-2 and TRBJ1-2; D remains unclear. V dropped 2 bases and J dropped 8 bases, with 9 bases sitting between them. Looked up from germline, CDR1 is SGHAT and CDR2 is FQNNGV. The CDR3 has 12 residues. The CDR3 loop is CASSLMEDGYTF. The CDR3 bases are TGTGCCAGCAGCTTAATGGAGGACGGCTACACCTTC.

J is TRBJ1-2 and V is TRBV18, with D tentatively TRBD1 (6 bases). The germline gives CDR1 KGHSH, CDR2 LQKENI. There are 15 residues in the CDR3. Trimming cost V 1 base and J 6 bases, with 15 bases left between them. The CDR3 DNA sequence: TGTGCCAGCTCACCACGTCCCCAGGCAGGGGATGGCTACACCTTC. As protein: CASSPRPQAGDGYTF.

This chain connects TRBV5-1 to TRBJ1-2, with 10 bases lining up with TRBD1. The CDR3 has 15 amino acids. Germline V gene data show CDR1 as SGHRS and CDR2 as YFSETQ. The ends lost 4 bases at V and 7 bases at J; junction bases unmatched: 10. The CDR3 nucleotides read TGCGCCAGCAGCGCCTCGACAGGGGGCGGTTTTGGCTACACCTTC. Its translation: CASSASTGGGFGYTF.

The chain carries TRBV9 and TRBJ1-1; D is unresolved. The V gene's germline CDR1 is SGDLS and CDR2 YYNGEE. V was trimmed by 0 bases and J by 7 bases, leaving 13 bases between them. The CDR3 runs to 14 residues. The CDR3 DNA is TGTGCCAGCAGCGTAGGGTTTTTGGGCAATGAAGCTTTCTTT. Translated, it gives CASSVGFLGNEAFF.

The V and J genes are TRBV25-1 and TRBJ1-2; possible D gene TRBD1, 6 bases. V was clipped by 8 bases and J by 6 bases, with 16 bases between them. This CDR3 region has 13 residues. Germline CDR1 is MGHDK and CDR2 is SYGVNS. CDR3 coding DNA: TGTGCCAGCGCCCCCACAGGGTACGATGGCTACACCTTC. This translates into CASAPTGYDGYTF.

The chain joins TRBV5-1 to TRBJ2-5, with 14 bases that match TRBD2. CDR1 and CDR2 from the germline V gene are SGHRS and YFSETQ. This CDR3 is 16 amino acids long. V was pared by 4 bases and J by 2 bases, with 4 bases of the junction left unmatched. The CDR3: CASSLGTSGRQETQYF. The CDR3 DNA sequence: TGCGCCAGCAGCCTCGGGACTAGCGGGAGACAAGAGACCCAGTACTTC.

This chain joins TRBV30 and TRBJ1-6, with D hard to call. The CDR3 has 16 amino acids. The V end was cut by 6 bases, the J end by 2 bases, with 17 bases between. Germline CDR1 is GTSNPN and CDR2 is SVGIG (reference sequence). CDR3 region: CACNSLGSPYNSPLHF. For the CDR3, the DNA is TGTGCCTGTAACTCTCTGGGGAGTCCCTATAATTCACCCCTCCACTTT.

CDR3 amino acids: CASRTSAGGYYEQYF. The CDR3 DNA is TGTGCCAGCAGAACCTCCGCGGGCGGATACTACGAGCAGTACTTC. The chain couples TRBV6-5 to TRBJ2-7, with a weak D call TRBD2 (5 bases). The germline CDR1 and CDR2 sequences are MNHEY and SVGAGI. With 6 bases removed from V and 3 bases from J, the gap between germline ends came to 18 bases. The CDR3 consists of 15 residues.

The sample holds one count of this clone. The chain couples TRBV27 to TRBJ1-2; D is perhaps TRBD1 (6 bases). The CDR3 consists of 13 residues. CDR1 is MNHEY, CDR2 SMNVEV, per germline (reference sequence). The V gene lost 6 bases and the J gene lost 4 bases, with 12 bases spanning the gap. The CDR3 is CASRGADSYGYTF. The CDR3 nucleotides are TGTGCCAGCAGGGGGGCGGACAGCTATGGCTACACCTTC.

This chain links TRBV12-5 with TRBJ1-5; a weak D match, TRBD1 (5 bases). Trimming removed 6 bases from V and 0 bases from J, with 12 bases in between. The CDR3 contains 15 residues. Germline lookup yields CDR1 LGHNT and CDR2 FRNRAP. The CDR3 sequence is CASGSGQNSNQPQHF. CDR3 sequence (DNA): TGTGCTAGTGGCTCAGGGCAAAATAGCAATCAGCCCCAGCATTTT.

Comment on this clone: At one of its ends the junction is not consistent with the germline gene, which may arise from a read error. V gene TRBV5-1 combines with J gene TRBJ2-3; the D gene is possibly TRBD1 (6 bases). The CDR3 runs to 17 residues. CDR1 and CDR2 (germline): SGHRS, YFSETQ. This chain's CDR3 is CASSYRRNRVNTDTQYF. The CDR3 bases are TGCGCCAGCAGCTACCGGCGAAACAGGGTTAATACAGATACGCAATATTTT. The variable domain in full, with the rest retrieved from reference TRBV5-1 and TRBJ2-3, is KAGVTQTPRYLIKTRGQQVTLSCSPISGHRSVSWYQQTPGQGLQFLFEYFSETQRNKGNFPGRFSGRQFSNSRSEMNVSTLELGDSALYLCASSYRRNRVNTDTQYFGPGTRLTVL.

In its sample, this clone was seen once. V is TRBV10-3 and J is TRBJ2-7, with TRBD2 matching over 13 bases. The CDR3 consists of 19 residues. J lost 4 bases, V lost 0 bases, and 12 bases had no gene match. Looked up from germline, CDR1 is ENHRY and CDR2 is SYGVKD. The CDR3 region has the DNA TGTGCCATCAGTGAGTCGAGTCGGACTAGCGGGGGAGTGGGGTACGAGCAGTACTTC. This translates into CAISESSRTSGGVGYEQYF.

The rearrangement joins TRBV27 to TRBJ2-5, with TRBD2 matching over 12 bases. Trimming cost V 5 bases and J 7 bases; bases outside gene matches: 17. The CDR3 length is 18 residues. Germline V gene data show CDR1 as MNHEY and CDR2 as SMNVEV (reference sequence). The CDR3 DNA reads TGTGCCAGCAGTGGGGGGACTAGCGGGCGGGGCTCACAGACGACCCAGTACTTC. Translated, it gives CASSGGTSGRGSQTTQYF.

The chain joins TRBV28 to TRBJ1-1; D may be TRBD1 (5 bases). V shed 6 bases and J shed 4 bases, with 15 bases lying between them. This CDR3 comprises 14 residues. Germline CDR1 and CDR2: MDHEN and SYDVKM. As DNA, the CDR3 is TGTGCCAGCAGATTACCCGGGACTCTCACTGAAGCTTTCTTT. Protein: CASRLPGTLTEAFF.

The chain uses TRBV28 and TRBJ2-7; 7 bases map to TRBD1. V dropped 5 bases and J dropped 4; count of bases not matched to a gene: 2. Germline CDR1 is MDHEN and CDR2 is SYDVKM. The CDR3 has 12 amino acids. The DNA for the CDR3 is TGTGCCAGCAGTCGGACAGGATACGAGCAGTACTTC. It specifies CASSRTGYEQYF.

V and J are TRBV5-1 and TRBJ1-5, with 8 positions matching TRBD1. J gave up 8 bases and V 0 bases, and 7 bases lay outside the gene matches. The CDR3 has 15 residues. Germline CDR1 is SGHRS and CDR2 is YFSETQ. The CDR3 region is CASSLGRGLGEPQHF. DNA for the CDR3: TGCGCCAGCAGCTTGGGCAGGGGGCTTGGTGAGCCCCAGCATTTT.

This clone was recorded only once. The chain couples TRBV7-6 to TRBJ2-3, with TRBD2 identical over 7 bases. Looked up from germline, CDR1 is SGHVS and CDR2 is FNYEAQ. The CDR3 extends over 15 amino acids. V gave up 5 bases and J gave up 2 bases; unmatched junction bases: 7. CDR3 region: CASSTPSGYTDTQYF. The CDR3 DNA reads TGTGCCAGCAGCACCCCTAGCGGTTACACAGATACGCAGTATTTT.

In its sample, this clone was seen once. This chain joins TRBV6-4 and TRBJ1-2; a weak D match, TRBD1 (6 bases). The CDR3 covers 14 residues. The germline V and J ends were trimmed by 4 bases and 8 bases, with 17 bases remaining between them. CDR1 is MRHNA and CDR2 is SNTAGT in the germline V gene. The CDR3 protein is CASSAAQGTTGYTF. The DNA of the CDR3 is TGTGCCAGCAGTGCCGCACAGGGAACAACGGGCTACACCTTC.

The V gene is TRBV7-6, the J gene TRBJ2-1, with TRBD1 identical over 7 bases. This CDR3 comprises 15 residues. The V gene end was trimmed by 1 base and the J gene end by 8 bases; junction bases not matched to a gene: 8. CDR1 and CDR2 (germline): SGHVS, FNYEAQ. The CDR3 DNA reads TGTGCCAGCAGCTTAGGAGGGGGCAGGTTTGATGAGCAGTTCTTC. Encoded protein: CASSLGGGRFDEQFF.

The chain joins TRBV19 to TRBJ2-1; D uncertain. Looked up from germline, CDR1 is LNHDA and CDR2 is SQIVND (reference sequence). This CDR3 spans 13 amino acids. V lost 7 bases and J lost 4, with 11 bases in between. The CDR3 loop is CASTLGPYNEQFF. CDR3 bases: TGTGCCAGTACCCTCGGTCCGTACAATGAGCAGTTCTTC.